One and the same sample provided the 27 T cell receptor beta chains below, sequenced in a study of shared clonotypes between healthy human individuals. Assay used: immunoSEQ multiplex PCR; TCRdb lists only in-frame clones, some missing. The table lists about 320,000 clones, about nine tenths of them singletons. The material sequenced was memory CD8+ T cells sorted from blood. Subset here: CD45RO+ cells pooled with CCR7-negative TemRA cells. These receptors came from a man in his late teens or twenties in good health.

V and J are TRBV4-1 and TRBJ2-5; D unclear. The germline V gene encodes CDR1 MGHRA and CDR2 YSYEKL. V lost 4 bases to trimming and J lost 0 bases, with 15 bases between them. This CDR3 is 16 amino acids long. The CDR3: CASSLAPGGYQETQYF. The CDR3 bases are TGCGCCAGCAGCCTCGCTCCAGGCGGCTACCAAGAGACCCAGTACTTC.

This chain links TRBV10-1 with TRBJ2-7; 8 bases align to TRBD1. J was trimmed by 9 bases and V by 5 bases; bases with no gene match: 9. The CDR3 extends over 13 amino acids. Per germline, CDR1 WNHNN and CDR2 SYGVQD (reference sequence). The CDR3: CASSWDRTTRQYF. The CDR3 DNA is TGCGCCAGCAGTTGGGACAGGACTACTCGGCAGTACTTC.

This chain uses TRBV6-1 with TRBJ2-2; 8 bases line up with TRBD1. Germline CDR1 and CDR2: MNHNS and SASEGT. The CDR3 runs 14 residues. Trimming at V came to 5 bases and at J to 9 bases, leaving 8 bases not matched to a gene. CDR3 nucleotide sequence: TGTGCCAGCAGTCCCCCCCGACAGGGGTGGGAGCTGTTTTTT. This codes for CASSPPRQGWELFF.

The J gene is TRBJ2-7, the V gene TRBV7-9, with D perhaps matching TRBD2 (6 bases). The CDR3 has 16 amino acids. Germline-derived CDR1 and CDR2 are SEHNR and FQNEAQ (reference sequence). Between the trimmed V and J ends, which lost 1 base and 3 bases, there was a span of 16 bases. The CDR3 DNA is TGTGCCAGCAGCTTAGACCCCGGCGGGGAGGACTACGAGCAGTACTTC. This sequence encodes CASSLDPGGEDYEQYF.

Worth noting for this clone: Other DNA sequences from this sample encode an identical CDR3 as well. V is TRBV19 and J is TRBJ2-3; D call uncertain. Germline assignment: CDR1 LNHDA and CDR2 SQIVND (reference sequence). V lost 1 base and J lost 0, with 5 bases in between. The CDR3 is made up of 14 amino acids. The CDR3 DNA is TGTGCCAGTAGTATAGGAGTGAGCACAGATACGCAGTATTTT. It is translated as CASSIGVSTDTQYF. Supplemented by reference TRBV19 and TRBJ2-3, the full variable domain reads DGGITQSPKYLFRKEGQNVTLSCEQNLNHDAMYWYRQDPGQGLRLIYYSQIVNDFQKGDIAEGYSVSREKKESFPLTVTSAQKNPTAFYLCASSIGVSTDTQYFGPGTRLTVL.

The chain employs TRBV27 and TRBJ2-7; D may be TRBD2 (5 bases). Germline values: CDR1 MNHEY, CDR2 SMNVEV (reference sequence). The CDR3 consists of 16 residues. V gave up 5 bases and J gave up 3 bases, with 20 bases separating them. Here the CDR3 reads CASSPRGLRLIYEQYF. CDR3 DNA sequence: TGTGCCAGCAGTCCCCGCGGGCTCCGCTTAATCTACGAGCAGTACTTC.

The CDR3 here is CASSQELGGETYEQYF. As DNA, the CDR3 is TGTGCCAGCAGCCAAGAATTAGGCGGGGAGACCTACGAGCAGTACTTC. The rearrangement uses TRBV4-2 and TRBJ2-7, with D possibly TRBD2 on 6 matching bases. Germline-derived CDR1 and CDR2 are LGHNA and YNFKEQ. The CDR3 sequence is 16 residues long. The V end lost 0 bases, the J end lost 2 bases, and 14 bases lay between the germline ends.

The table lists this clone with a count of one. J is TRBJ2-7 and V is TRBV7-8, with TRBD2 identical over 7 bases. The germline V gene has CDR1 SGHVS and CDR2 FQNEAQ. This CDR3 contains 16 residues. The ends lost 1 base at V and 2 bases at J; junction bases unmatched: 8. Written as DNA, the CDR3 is TGTGCCAGCAGCTTAGTCCCGCGAGCGGGAACCTACGAGCAGTACTTC. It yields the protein CASSLVPRAGTYEQYF.

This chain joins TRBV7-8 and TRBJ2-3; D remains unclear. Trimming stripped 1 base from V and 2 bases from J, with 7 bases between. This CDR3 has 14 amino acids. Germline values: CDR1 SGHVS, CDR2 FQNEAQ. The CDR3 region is CASSLGPTTDTQYF. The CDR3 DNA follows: TGTGCCAGCAGCTTAGGGCCCACCACAGATACGCAGTATTTT.

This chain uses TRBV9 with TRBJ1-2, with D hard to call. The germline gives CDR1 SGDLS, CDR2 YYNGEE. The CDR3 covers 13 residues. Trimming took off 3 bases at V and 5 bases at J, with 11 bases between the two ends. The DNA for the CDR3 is TGTGCCAGCAGCGGTGAACGTATGTATGGCTACACCTTC. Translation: CASSGERMYGYTF.

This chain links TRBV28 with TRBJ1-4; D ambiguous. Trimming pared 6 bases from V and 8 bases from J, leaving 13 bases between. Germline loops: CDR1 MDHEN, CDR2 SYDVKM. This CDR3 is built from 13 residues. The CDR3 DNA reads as TGTGCCAGCAGGCGGGGATCTGGCGAAAAACTGTTTTTT. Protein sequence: CASRRGSGEKLFF. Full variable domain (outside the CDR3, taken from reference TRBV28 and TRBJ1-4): DVKVTQSSRYLVKRTGEKVFLECVQDMDHENMFWYRQDPGLGLRLIYFSYDVKMKEKGDIPEGYSVSREKKERFSLILESASTNQTSMYLCASRRGSGEKLFFGSGTQLSVL.

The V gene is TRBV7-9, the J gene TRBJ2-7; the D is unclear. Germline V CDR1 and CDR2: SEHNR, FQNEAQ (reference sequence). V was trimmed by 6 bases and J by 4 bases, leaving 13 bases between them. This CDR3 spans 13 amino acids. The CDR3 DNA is TGTGCCAGCAGTCTAGAGTACAGATACGAGCAGTACTTC. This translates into CASSLEYRYEQYF.

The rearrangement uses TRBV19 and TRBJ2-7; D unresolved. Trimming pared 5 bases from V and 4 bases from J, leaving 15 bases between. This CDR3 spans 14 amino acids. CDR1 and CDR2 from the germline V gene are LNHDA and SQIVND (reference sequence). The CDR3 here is CASSSGVREYEQYF. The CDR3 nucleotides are TGTGCCAGTAGTTCGGGCGTTCGTGAGTACGAGCAGTACTTC.

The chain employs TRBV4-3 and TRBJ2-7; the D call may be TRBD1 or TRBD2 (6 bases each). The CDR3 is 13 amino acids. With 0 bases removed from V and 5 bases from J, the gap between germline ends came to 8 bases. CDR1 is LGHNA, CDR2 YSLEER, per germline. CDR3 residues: CASSQDRGHEQYF. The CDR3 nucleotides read TGCGCCAGCAGCCAAGACCGGGGGCACGAGCAGTACTTC.

The chain's CDR3 is CASSFDGSVTDTQYF. The CDR3, as DNA: TGCGCCAGCAGCTTTGACGGGAGCGTCACAGATACGCAGTATTTT. The chain joins TRBV5-1 to TRBJ2-3; D perhaps matches TRBD2 (6 bases). CDR1 is SGHRS and CDR2 is YFSETQ in the germline V gene. Trimming removed 2 bases from V and 2 bases from J, with 12 bases in between. The CDR3 spans 15 residues. Using reference TRBV5-1 and TRBJ2-3 for the parts outside the CDR3, the full variable domain is KAGVTQTPRYLIKTRGQQVTLSCSPISGHRSVSWYQQTPGQGLQFLFEYFSETQRNKGNFPGRFSGRQFSNSRSEMNVSTLELGDSALYLCASSFDGSVTDTQYFGPGTRLTVL.

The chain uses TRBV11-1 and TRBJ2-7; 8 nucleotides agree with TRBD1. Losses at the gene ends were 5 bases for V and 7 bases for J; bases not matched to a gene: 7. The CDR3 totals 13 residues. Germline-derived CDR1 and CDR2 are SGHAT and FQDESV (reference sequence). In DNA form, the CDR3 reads TGTGCCAGCAGCAAACGGACAGGGCGGGAGCAGTACTTC. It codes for CASSKRTGREQYF.

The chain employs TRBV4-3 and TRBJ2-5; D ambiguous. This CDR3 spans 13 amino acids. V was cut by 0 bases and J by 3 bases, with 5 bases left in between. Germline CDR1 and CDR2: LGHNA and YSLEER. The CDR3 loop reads CASSQDPEETQYF. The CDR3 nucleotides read TGCGCCAGCAGCCAAGATCCCGAAGAGACCCAGTACTTC.

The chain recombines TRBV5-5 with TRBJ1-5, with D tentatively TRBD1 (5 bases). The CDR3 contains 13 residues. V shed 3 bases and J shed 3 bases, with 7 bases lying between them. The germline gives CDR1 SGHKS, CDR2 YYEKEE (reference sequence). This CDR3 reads CASSSDINQPQHF. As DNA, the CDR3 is TGTGCCAGCAGCTCGGACATCAATCAGCCCCAGCATTTT.

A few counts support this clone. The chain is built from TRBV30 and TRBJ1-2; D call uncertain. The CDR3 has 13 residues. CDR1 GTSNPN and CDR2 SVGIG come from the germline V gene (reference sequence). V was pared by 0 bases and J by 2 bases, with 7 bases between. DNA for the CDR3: TGTGCCTGGAGTGTTCTAACAAACTATGGCTACACCTTC. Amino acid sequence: CAWSVLTNYGYTF.

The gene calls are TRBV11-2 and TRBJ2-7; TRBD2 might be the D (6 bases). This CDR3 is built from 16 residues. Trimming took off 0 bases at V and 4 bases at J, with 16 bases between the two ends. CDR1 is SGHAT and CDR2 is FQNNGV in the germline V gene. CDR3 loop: CASSLEYYGEVYEQYF. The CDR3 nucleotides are TGTGCCAGCAGCTTAGAGTACTACGGGGAGGTATACGAGCAGTACTTC.

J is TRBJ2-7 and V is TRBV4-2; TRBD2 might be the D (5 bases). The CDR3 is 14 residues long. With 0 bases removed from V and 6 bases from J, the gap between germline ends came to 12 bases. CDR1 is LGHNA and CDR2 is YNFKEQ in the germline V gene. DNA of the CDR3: TGTGCCAGCAGCCAAGAAAGCGACGGGATCGAGCAGTACTTC. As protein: CASSQESDGIEQYF.

The CDR3: CASSSGGDSSYEQYF. Written as DNA, the CDR3 is TGTGCCAGCAGCAGTGGCGGCGATAGCTCCTACGAGCAGTACTTC. The V and J genes are TRBV21-1 and TRBJ2-7; the table assigns TRBD2, which was not confirmed against the DNA. TRBV21-1 is a documented pseudogene. This CDR3 has 15 residues.

CDR3 nucleotide sequence: TGTGCCAGCAGCAACCTAGCGGGAGGGCCCTACGAGCAGTACTTC. Its translation is CASSNLAGGPYEQYF. V usage is TRBV21-1 and J usage is TRBJ2-7; TRBD2 reflects the table's D call only, with no check against the DNA. TRBV21-1 is described as a pseudogene. The CDR3 spans 15 residues.

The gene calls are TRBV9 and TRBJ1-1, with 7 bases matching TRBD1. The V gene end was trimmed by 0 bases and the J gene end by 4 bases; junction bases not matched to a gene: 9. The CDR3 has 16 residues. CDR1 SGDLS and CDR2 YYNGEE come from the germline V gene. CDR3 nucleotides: TGTGCCAGCAGCGTAGATCCCGCAGGGGGTGTCACTGAAGCTTTCTTT. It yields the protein CASSVDPAGGVTEAFF. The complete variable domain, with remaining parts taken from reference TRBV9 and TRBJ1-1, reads DSGVTQTPKHLITATGQRVTLRCSPRSGDLSVYWYQQSLDQGLQFLIQYYNGEERAKGNILERFSAQQFPDLHSELNLSSLELGDSALYFCASSVDPAGGVTEAFFGQGTRLTVV.

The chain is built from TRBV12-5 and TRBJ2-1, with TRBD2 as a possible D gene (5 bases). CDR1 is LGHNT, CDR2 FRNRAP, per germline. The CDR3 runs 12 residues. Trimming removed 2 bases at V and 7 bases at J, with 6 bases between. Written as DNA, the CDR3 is TGTGCTAGTGGTTTGTTAGCGAATGAGCAGTTCTTC. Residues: CASGLLANEQFF.

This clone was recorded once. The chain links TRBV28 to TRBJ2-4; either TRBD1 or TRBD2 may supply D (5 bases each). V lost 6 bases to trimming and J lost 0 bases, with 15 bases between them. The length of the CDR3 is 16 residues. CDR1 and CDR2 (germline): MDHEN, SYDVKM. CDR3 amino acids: CASRRGPGQAKNIQYF. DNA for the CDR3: TGTGCCAGCAGACGGGGCCCCGGTCAAGCCAAAAACATTCAGTACTTC. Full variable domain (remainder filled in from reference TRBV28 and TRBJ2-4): DVKVTQSSRYLVKRTGEKVFLECVQDMDHENMFWYRQDPGLGLRLIYFSYDVKMKEKGDIPEGYSVSREKKERFSLILESASTNQTSMYLCASRRGPGQAKNIQYFGAGTRLSVL.

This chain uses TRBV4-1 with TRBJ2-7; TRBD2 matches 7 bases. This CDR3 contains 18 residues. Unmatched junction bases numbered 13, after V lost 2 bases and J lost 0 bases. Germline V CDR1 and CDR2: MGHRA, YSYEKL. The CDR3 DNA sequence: TGCGCCAGCAGCCAACTCCCCCCACTAGCGACGAGCTCCTACGAGCAGTACTTC. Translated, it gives CASSQLPPLATSSYEQYF.